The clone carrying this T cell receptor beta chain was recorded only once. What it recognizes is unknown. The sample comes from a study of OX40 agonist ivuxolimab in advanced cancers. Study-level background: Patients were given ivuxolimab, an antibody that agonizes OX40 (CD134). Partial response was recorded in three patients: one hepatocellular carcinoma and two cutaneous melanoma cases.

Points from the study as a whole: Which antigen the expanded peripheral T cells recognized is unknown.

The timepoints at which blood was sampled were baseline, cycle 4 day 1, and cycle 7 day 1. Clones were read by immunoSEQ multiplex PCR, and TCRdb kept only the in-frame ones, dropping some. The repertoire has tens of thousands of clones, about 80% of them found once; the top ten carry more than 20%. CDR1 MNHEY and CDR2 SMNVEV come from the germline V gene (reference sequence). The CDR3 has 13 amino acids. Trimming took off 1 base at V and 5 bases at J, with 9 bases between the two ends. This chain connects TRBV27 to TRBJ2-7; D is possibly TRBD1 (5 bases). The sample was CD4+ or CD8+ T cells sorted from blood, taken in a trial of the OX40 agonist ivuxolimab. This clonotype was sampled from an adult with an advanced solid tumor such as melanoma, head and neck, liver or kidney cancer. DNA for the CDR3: TGTGCCAGCAGTTTATTGGCAGGGAACGAGCAGTACTTC. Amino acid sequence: CASSLLAGNEQYF.